This T cell receptor (beta chain) was profiled in a study of blood T cell repertoires in COVID-19. Study-wide context: Samples taken during acute and convalescent COVID-19 were collected in the United States, Italy and Spain. From T cells, B-cell-depleted T cells, or PBMCs came the material, which was cDNA or gDNA.

Original processing notes: Amplification of reference gene primers provided the estimated nucleated cell counts. The repertoire was sequenced with immunoSEQ multiplex PCR; TCRdb's copy has only in-frame clones and lacks some. Clonal size and the V and J genes are those of that table, whereas D and trimming came from the DNA. The sample has about 220,000 clones, more than 65% seen once. Germline CDR1 is SGHRS and CDR2 is YFSETQ. The ends were cut back, 4 bases at V and 0 bases at J, with 10 bases in the middle. The CDR3 covers 14 residues. Material: peripheral blood. The rearrangement uses TRBV5-1 and TRBJ1-1; no clear D. This TCR derives from a woman older than 75 with acute or convalescent COVID-19. The CDR3 DNA follows: TGCGCCAGCAGCCCTAACGTTATGAACACTGAAGCTTTCTTT. As protein: CASSPNVMNTEAFF.